This T cell receptor (beta chain) was captured in a study of cytomegalovirus exposure and HLA in healthy donors. Study observations and caveats: It was found in a later analysis that first-cohort TCR clusters tended to co-occur in the 90 to 150 validation repertoires. As was reported, the classifier diagnosed cytomegalovirus status with high specificity and sensitivity.

To note about this clone: As yet, its antigen is unknown.

V trimming: 5 bases; J trimming: 4 bases; junction bases outside the gene matches: 6. The CDR3 is 15 amino acids. Germline values: CDR1 SNHLY, CDR2 FYNNEI. Sequencing used immunoSEQ multiplex PCR; TCRdb keeps in-frame clones, though not all of them. The sample yields tens of thousands of clones, about 82% seen once. The chain is built from TRBV2 and TRBJ2-3, with 10 bases fitting TRBD1. The sequenced sample was PBMCs. This receptor was taken from a man aged 25 to 40 in good health and CMV-seronegative. Here the CDR3 DNA reads TGTGCCAGCAGTTTCTGGACAGGGGGATCAGATACGCAGTATTTT. Translation gives CASSFWTGGSDTQYF.